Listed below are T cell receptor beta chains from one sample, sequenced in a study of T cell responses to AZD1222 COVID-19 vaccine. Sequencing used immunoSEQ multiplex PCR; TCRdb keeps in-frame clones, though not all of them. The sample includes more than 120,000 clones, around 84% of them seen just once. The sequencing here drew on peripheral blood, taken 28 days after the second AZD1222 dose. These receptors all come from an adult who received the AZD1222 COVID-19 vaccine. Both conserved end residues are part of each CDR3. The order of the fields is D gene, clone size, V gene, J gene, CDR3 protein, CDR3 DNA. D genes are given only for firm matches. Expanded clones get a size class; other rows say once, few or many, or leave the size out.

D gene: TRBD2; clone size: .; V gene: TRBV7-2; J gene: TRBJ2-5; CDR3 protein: CASSHGGAGQETQYF; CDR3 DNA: TGTGCCAGCAGCCACGGGGGGGCCGGCCAAGAGACCCAGTACTTC
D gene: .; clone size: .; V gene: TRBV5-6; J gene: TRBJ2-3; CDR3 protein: CASSLEAGGTDTQYF; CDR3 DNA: TGTGCCAGCAGCTTGGAAGCAGGGGGCACAGATACGCAGTATTTT
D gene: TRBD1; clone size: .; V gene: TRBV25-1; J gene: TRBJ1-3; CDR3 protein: CASSDPGTAGNTIYF; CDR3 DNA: TGTGCCAGCAGTGACCCCGGGACAGCAGGAAACACCATATATTTT
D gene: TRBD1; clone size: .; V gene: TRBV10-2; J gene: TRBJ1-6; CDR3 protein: CASSEFAGQGQSPLHF; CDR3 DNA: TGCGCCAGCAGTGAGTTCGCGGGACAGGGACAGTCACCCCTCCACTTT
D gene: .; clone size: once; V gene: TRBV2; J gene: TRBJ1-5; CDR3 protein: CASRKGRGGNQPQHF; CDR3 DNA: TGTGCCAGCAGGAAGGGACGAGGGGGCAATCAGCCCCAGCATTTT
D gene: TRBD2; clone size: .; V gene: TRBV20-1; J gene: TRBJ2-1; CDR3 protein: CSASSFSGKDYEQFF; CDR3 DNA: TGCAGTGCTAGTTCGTTTAGCGGGAAGGACTATGAGCAGTTCTTC
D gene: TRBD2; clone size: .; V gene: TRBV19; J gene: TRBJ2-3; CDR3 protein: CASTQTGTSETDTQYF; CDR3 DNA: TGTGCCAGTACGCAAACCGGGACTAGCGAAACAGATACGCAGTATTTT
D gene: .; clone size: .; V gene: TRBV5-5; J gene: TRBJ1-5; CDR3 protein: CASSSLDTNQPQHF; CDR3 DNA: TGTGCCAGCAGCTCGCTCGATACCAATCAGCCCCAGCATTTT
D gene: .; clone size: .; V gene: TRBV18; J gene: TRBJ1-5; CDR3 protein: CASSPEAHEGQPQHF; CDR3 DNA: TGTGCCAGCTCACCGGAGGCCCACGAAGGTCAGCCCCAGCATTTT
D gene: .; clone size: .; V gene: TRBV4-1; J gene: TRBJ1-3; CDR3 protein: CASSPTGTSGNTIYF; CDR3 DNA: TGCGCCAGCAGCCCAACCGGGACCTCTGGAAACACCATATATTTT
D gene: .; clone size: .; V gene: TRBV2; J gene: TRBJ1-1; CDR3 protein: CASSGGTEAFF; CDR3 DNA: TGTGCCAGCAGTGGGGGGACTGAAGCTTTCTTT
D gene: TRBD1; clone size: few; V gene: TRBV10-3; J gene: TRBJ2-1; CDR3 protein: CAIRAGTGDFNEQFF; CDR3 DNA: TGTGCCATCAGAGCCGGGACAGGGGACTTCAATGAGCAGTTCTTC
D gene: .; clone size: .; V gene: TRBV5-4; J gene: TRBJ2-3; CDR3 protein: CASSFRGGVSTDTQYF; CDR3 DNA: TGTGCCAGCAGCTTCCGTGGCGGGGTTAGCACAGATACGCAGTATTTT
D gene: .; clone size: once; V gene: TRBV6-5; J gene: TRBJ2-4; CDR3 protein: CASTVTGLDIQYF; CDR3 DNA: TGTGCCAGCACCGTTACAGGGTTGGACATTCAGTACTTC
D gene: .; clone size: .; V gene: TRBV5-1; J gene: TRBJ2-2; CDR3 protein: CASSLATASTGELFF; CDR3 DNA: TGCGCCAGCAGCTTGGCCACCGCGTCCACCGGGGAGCTGTTTTTT
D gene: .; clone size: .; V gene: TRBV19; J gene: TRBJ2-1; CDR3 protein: CASSIHYNEQFF; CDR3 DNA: TGTGCCAGTAGTATTCACTACAATGAGCAGTTCTTC
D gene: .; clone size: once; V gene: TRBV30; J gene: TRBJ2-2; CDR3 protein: CAWSDGGTVGELFF; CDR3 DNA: TGTGCCTGGAGTGACGGGGGAACAGTCGGGGAGCTGTTTTTT
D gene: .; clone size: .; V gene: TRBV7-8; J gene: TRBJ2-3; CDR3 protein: CASSLRRVGTDTQYF; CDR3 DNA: TGTGCCAGCAGCTTACGGAGGGTCGGCACAGATACGCAGTATTTT
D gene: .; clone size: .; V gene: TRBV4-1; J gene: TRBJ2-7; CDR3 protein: CASSPLSTGRGYEQYF; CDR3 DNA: TGCGCCAGCAGCCCCCTCTCGACAGGACGAGGCTACGAGCAGTACTTC
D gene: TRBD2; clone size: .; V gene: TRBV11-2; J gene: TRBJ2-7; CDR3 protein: CASSFFPSGSGEQYF; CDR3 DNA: TGTGCCAGCAGCTTTTTCCCTAGCGGGAGCGGCGAGCAGTACTTC
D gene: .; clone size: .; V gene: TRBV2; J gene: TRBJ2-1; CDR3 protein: CARSGGGGLYNEQFF; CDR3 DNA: TGTGCCAGGTCTGGCGGAGGTGGGCTCTACAATGAGCAGTTCTTC
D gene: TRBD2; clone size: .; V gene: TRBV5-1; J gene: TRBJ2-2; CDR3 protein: CASRGDLAGLTGELFF; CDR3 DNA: TGCGCCAGCAGGGGTGACCTAGCGGGCCTCACCGGGGAGCTGTTTTTT
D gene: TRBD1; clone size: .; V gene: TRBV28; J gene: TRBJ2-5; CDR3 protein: CASSLGQVEGDQYF; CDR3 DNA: TGTGCCAGCAGTCTCGGACAGGTTGAAGGGGACCAGTACTTC
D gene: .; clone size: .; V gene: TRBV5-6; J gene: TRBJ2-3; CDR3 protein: CASSLMDTQYF; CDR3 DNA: TGTGCCAGCAGCTTGATGGATACGCAGTATTTT
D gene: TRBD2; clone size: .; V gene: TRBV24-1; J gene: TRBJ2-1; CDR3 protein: CATSDSRSGREFF; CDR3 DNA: TGTGCCACCAGTGATTCTCGGAGTGGGAGGGAATTCTTC
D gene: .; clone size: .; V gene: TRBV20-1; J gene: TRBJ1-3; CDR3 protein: CSASQAGMRGNTIYF; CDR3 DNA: TGCAGTGCTAGTCAGGCGGGCATGCGAGGAAACACCATATATTTT
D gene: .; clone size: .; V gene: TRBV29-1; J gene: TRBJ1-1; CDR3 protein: CSAVNTEAFF; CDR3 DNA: TGCAGCGCAGTGAACACTGAAGCTTTCTTT
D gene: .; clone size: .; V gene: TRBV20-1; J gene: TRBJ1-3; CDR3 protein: CSASGSQGNTIYF; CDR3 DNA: TGCAGTGCTAGTGGTTCTCAGGGAAACACCATATATTTT
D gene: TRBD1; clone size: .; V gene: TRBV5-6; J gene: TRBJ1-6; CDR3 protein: CASSPRDRAYNSPLHF; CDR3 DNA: TGTGCCAGCAGCCCCCGGGACAGGGCCTATAATTCACCCCTCCACTTT
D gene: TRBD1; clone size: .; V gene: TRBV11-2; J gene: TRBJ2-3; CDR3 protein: CASSPDRGTDTQYF; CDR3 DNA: TGTGCCAGCAGCCCAGACAGGGGCACAGATACGCAGTATTTT
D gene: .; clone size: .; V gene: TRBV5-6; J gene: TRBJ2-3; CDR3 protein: CASSLGPSTDTQYF; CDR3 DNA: TGTGCCAGCAGCTTGGGGCCTAGCACAGATACGCAGTATTTT
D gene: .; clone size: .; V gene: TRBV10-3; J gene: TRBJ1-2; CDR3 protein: CAISDTALNYGYTF; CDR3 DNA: TGTGCCATCAGTGATACAGCCTTGAACTATGGCTACACCTTC
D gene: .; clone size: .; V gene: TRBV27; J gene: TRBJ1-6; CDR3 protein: CASSFIEGPLHF; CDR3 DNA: TGTGCCAGCAGTTTTATTGAGGGGCCCCTCCACTTT
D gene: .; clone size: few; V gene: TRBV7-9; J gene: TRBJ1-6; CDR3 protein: CASSLLGEKYSPLHF; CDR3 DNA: TGTGCCAGCAGCTTATTGGGGGAGAAGTATTCACCCCTCCACTTT
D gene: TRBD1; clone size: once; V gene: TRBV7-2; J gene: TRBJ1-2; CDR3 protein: CASSVRQGGAGYTF; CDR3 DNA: TGTGCCAGCAGCGTCCGACAGGGAGGGGCTGGCTACACCTTC
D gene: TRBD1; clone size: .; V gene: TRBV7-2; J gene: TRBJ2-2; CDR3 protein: CASSLRTGGSTGELFF; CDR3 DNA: TGTGCCAGCAGCTTAAGGACAGGGGGCAGCACCGGGGAGCTGTTTTTT
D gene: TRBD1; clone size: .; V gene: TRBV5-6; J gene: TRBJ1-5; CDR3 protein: CASSLARGQDNQPQHF; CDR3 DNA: TGTGCCAGCAGCTTGGCCAGGGGGCAAGACAATCAGCCCCAGCATTTT
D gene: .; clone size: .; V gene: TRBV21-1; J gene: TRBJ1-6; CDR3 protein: CASSKAEESRQGFWSPLHF; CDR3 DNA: TGTGCCAGCAGCAAAGCGGAAGAGAGCAGGCAAGGTTTCTGGTCACCCCTCCACTTT
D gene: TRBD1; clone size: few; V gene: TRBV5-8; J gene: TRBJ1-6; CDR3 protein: CASSLVGTGNSPLHF; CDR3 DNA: TGTGCCAGCAGCTTGGTTGGGACAGGGAATTCACCCCTCCACTTT
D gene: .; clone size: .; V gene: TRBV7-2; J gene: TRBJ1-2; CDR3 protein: CASSPDRWAVYLF; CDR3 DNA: TGTGCCAGCAGCCCCGACAGGTGGGCAGTCTACCTCTTC
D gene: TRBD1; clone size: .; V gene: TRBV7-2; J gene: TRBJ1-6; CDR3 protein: CASSLRGTGNGSPLHF; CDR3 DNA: TGTGCCAGCAGCCTTAGAGGGACAGGGAATGGTTCACCCCTCCACTTT
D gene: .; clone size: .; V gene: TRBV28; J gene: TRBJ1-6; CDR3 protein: CASTLRGGRGSPLHF; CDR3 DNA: TGTGCCAGCACCCTTAGGGGAGGAAGGGGTTCACCCCTCCACTTT
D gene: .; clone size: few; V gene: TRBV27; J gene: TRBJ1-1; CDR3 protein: CASSVVGDSNTEAFF; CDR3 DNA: TGTGCCAGCAGCGTAGTGGGGGACTCGAACACTGAAGCTTTCTTT
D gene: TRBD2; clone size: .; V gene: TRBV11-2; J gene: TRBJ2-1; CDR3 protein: CASSLGSWEGISEQFF; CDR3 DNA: TGTGCCAGCAGCTTAGGTAGTTGGGAGGGGATTAGTGAGCAGTTCTTC
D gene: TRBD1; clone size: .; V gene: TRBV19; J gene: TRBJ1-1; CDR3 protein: CASSIGTGGASAFF; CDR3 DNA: TGTGCCAGTAGTATAGGGACAGGGGGCGCATCAGCTTTCTTT
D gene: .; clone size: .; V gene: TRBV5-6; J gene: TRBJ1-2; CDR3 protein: CAASIRAVRSAGYTF; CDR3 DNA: TGTGCCGCATCAATCCGAGCAGTTCGAAGTGCGGGCTACACCTTC
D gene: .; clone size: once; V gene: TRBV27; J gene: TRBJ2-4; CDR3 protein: CASSLSPRDLNIQYF; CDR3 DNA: TGTGCCAGCAGTTTATCGCCCAGGGACCTCAACATTCAGTACTTC
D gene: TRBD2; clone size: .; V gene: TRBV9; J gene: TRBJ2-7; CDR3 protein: CASSNGLAGSYEQYF; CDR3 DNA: TGTGCCAGCAGCAACGGACTAGCGGGTTCCTACGAGCAGTACTTC
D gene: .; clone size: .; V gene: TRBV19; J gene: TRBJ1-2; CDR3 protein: CASSMTITGNYGYTF; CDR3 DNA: TGTGCCAGTAGTATGACAATAACAGGGAACTATGGCTACACCTTC
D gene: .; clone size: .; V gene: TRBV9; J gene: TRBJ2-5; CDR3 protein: CASSLGAIQETQYF; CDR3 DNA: TGTGCCAGCAGCCTCGGAGCAATCCAAGAGACCCAGTACTTC
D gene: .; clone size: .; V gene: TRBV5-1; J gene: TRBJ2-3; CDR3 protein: CASTPSSGYSTDTQYF; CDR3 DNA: TGCGCCAGCACTCCAAGTAGCGGCTATTCCACAGATACGCAGTATTTT
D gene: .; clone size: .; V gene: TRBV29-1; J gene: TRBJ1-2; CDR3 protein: CSVGGSETYGYTF; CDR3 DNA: TGCAGCGTCGGGGGCTCAGAGACCTATGGCTACACCTTC
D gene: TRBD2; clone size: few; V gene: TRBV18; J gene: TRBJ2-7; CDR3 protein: CASSQGTNYEQYF; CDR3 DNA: TGTGCCAGCTCACAAGGGACTAACTACGAGCAGTACTTC
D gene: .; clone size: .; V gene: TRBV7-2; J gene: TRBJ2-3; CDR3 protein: CASSHGDTQYF; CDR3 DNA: TGTGCCAGCAGCCACGGGGATACGCAGTATTTT
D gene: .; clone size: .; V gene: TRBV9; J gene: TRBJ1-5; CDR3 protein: CASSVTSNNQPQHF; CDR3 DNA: TGTGCCAGCAGCGTTACAAGTAACAATCAGCCCCAGCATTTT
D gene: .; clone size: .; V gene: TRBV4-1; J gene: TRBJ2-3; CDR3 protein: CASSQVVTATDTQYF; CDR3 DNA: TGCGCCAGCAGCCAAGTTGTGACAGCGACCGATACGCAGTATTTT
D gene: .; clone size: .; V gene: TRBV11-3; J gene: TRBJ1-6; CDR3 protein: CASSLQGRFEANSPLHF; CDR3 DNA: TGTGCCAGCAGCTTACAGGGAAGGTTCGAAGCCAATTCACCCCTCCACTTT